This TCR beta chain originates from a study of shared clonotypes between healthy human individuals. The study, taken as a whole, reports: Represented diversity (both genetic and exposure-history) was limited by the small number of donors.

Genomic DNA of every subset was divided equally among multiple immunoSEQ plates. This table comes from immunoSEQ multiplex PCR, and its TCRdb copy is limited to in-frame clones, with some not included. The sample carries about 700,000 clones, about 90% recorded once. CD45RO-negative, CCR7-positively selected cells formed the naive CD8 fraction, excluding terminally differentiated effector memory CD45RA+ cells. On this clone: Its antigen is as yet unknown.

Germline CDR1 is SGHTA and CDR2 is FQGTGA. The J segment lost 1 base and the V segment lost 5 bases, leaving 6 bases of the junction unmatched. The CDR3 extends over 16 amino acids. The chain combines TRBV7-3 with TRBJ2-3; 10 bases align to TRBD1. Specimen: naive CD8+ T cells sorted from blood. The origin of this receptor is a man aged 25-40 years in good health. CDR3: CASSKTGGLGTDTQYF. For the CDR3, the DNA is TGTGCCAGCAGCAAGACAGGGGGCCTGGGCACAGATACGCAGTATTTT.